This is a list of T cell receptor beta chains from one sample in a study of blood T cell repertoires in COVID-19. Generated by immunoSEQ multiplex PCR, the TCRdb table keeps only in-frame clones and is missing some. The sample has fewer than 40,000 clones, 75% to 90% seen once. Sequences were obtained from peripheral blood. The receptors here all came from a woman older than 75 with active or convalescent COVID-19. CDR3s leave out the opening cysteine and the closing phenylalanine or tryptophan. The order of the fields is V gene, D gene, J gene, CDR3 protein. The D gene is left open where the match is weak.

>TRBV25-1|.|TRBJ2-7
ASKGDSYEQY
>TRBV6-5|TRBD1|TRBJ1-4
ASRMHRGRTKLF
>TRBV3-1/TRBV3-2|TRBD1|TRBJ2-1
ASSPTGTGAYNEQF
>TRBV11-2|TRBD1|TRBJ2-1
ASSRRDRVYNEQF
>TRBV7-2|.|TRBJ2-7
ASSLASAYEQY
>TRBV11-2|.|TRBJ1-4
ASSLNGQSNEKLF
>TRBV18|TRBD1|TRBJ1-5
ASSPTGGLNQPQH
>TRBV9|.|TRBJ2-1
ASSVSDNEQF
>TRBV9|TRBD2|TRBJ2-1
ASSATSGGAFEQF
>TRBV6-4|.|TRBJ1-1
ASRDASDTEAF
>TRBV27|TRBD1|TRBJ2-2
ASSSLGTGRRTGELF
>TRBV27|.|TRBJ2-2
ASSRDSSYTGELF
>TRBV29-1|.|TRBJ1-2
SVPKLSNPNYGYT
>TRBV5-1|.|TRBJ1-5
ASSLLGDSNQPQH
>TRBV19|TRBD2|TRBJ2-1
ASKPGTSLYEQF
>TRBV28|TRBD1|TRBJ2-3
ASRGGYSLTDTQY
>TRBV24-1|.|TRBJ2-1
ATSDDLLAGGSNEQF
>TRBV21-1|.|TRBJ2-7
ASRRQGNSYEQY
>TRBV19|.|TRBJ2-5
ASREQGEETQY
>TRBV11-2|.|TRBJ1-6
ASSLQGNSPLH
>TRBV5-1|TRBD1|TRBJ2-7
ASSPGQGSQY
>TRBV2|.|TRBJ1-1
ASNTVMNTEAF
>TRBV19|.|TRBJ1-2
ASSLSGTILNYGYT
>TRBV10-1|.|TRBJ1-5
ASSSGMINQPQH
>TRBV5-1|.|TRBJ2-7
ASSLVQGPYEQY
>TRBV2|.|TRBJ1-2
ASRERNYGYT
>TRBV2|.|TRBJ2-7
ASIRGGLPYEQY
>TRBV15|TRBD1|TRBJ1-4
ATSAPDRGRREKLF
>TRBV28|.|TRBJ1-2
ASTSPGSMGGYT
>TRBV19|TRBD2|TRBJ2-3
ASSIRLAGAQDTQY
>TRBV2|.|TRBJ2-5
ASSQRLQETQY
>TRBV27|.|TRBJ1-2
ASSFIIGGGRNYGYT
>TRBV6-2/TRBV6-3|.|TRBJ2-7
ASSYSSFLGGEQY
>TRBV27|TRBD1|TRBJ1-6
ASSGDRGRYSPLH
>TRBV25-1|.|TRBJ1-1
ASSESGENTEAF
>TRBV4-2|.|TRBJ2-7
ASSQGDRPYEQY
>TRBV9|.|TRBJ1-5
ASSAGTSNQPQH
>TRBV15|.|TRBJ2-1
ATSRGVGGSYNEQF
>TRBV9|.|TRBJ2-5
ASSVDGQHQETQY
>TRBV7-3|.|TRBJ2-6
ASSRDMASGANVLT
>TRBV15|TRBD2|TRBJ2-5
ATSRRGEETQY
>TRBV11-2|TRBD2|TRBJ2-5
ASSLASGGAYETQY
>TRBV21-1|.|TRBJ2-2
ASTRDRENTGELF
>TRBV10-1|.|TRBJ2-7
ASSVKGGYEQY
>TRBV24-1|.|TRBJ2-1
ATSGLPTNNEQF
>TRBV23-1|.|TRBJ2-7
ASSQDGQFSVDYEQY
>TRBV5-1|.|TRBJ1-4
ASSKQGFDANEKLF
>TRBV7-6|TRBD1|TRBJ2-1
ASSRDRGVYNEQF
>TRBV7-9|.|TRBJ1-1
ASSFPYTDTEAF
>TRBV29-1|.|TRBJ1-1
SVGGAEAF
>TRBV19|TRBD1|TRBJ2-1
ATRQGSSYNEQF
>TRBV5-1|.|TRBJ2-7
ASSLAQGSYEQY